The 19 T cell receptor beta chains below come from one sample, sequenced in a study of CD8+CD57+ T cells in acquired aplastic anemia. The template used for profiling TCR beta VDJ and CDR3 was genomic DNA. Via MiXCR, TCRdb re-called the reads, giving one row per CDR3 protein. The data show 100,000 to 150,000 distinct CDR3 sequences, 40% to 60% seen once. Sequenced: sorted CD4+, CD8+, or CD8+CD57+ T cells (not recorded which) from PBMCs. Receptors were obtained from a human donor in good health, serving as a control.

This clonotype was seen many times. The genes are TRBV20-1 and TRBJ1-6; no clear D. The CDR3 length is 15 residues. The V end was cut by 0 bases, the J end by 9 bases, with 15 bases between. The germline CDR1 and CDR2 sequences are DFQATT and SNEGSKA (reference sequence). The CDR3: CSARDSGKQLSPLHF. CDR3 nucleotide sequence: TGCAGTGCTAGAGATTCAGGAAAACAACTTTCACCCCTCCACTTT.

Concerning this clonotype: This clone may be a read error of a much larger clone one base away. The chain links TRBV4-2 to TRBJ2-2; D is possibly TRBD1 or TRBD2 (5 bases each). The CDR3 extends over 15 amino acids. CDR1 LGHNA and CDR2 YNFKEQ come from the germline V gene. Trimming took off 3 bases at V and 6 bases at J, with 14 bases between the two ends. DNA for the CDR3: TGTGCCAGCAGCCAGGAAGACGGGGCAGCCGGGGAGCTGTTTTTT. Encoded protein: CASSQEDGAAGELFF.

This clonotype has just a few counts. The chain links TRBV9 to TRBJ2-6; D is ambiguous. The CDR3 covers 16 residues. V was shortened by 3 bases and J by 0 bases, with 10 bases between the two germline ends. Looked up from germline, CDR1 is SGDLS and CDR2 is YYNGEE. The CDR3 DNA reads TGTGCCAGCAGCGACGCTCTAAGCTCTGGGGCCAACGTCCTGACTTTC. Translating it yields CASSDALSSGANVLTF. The full variable domain, completed using reference TRBV9 and TRBJ2-6, is DSGVTQTPKHLITATGQRVTLRCSPRSGDLSVYWYQQSLDQGLQFLIQYYNGEERAKGNILERFSAQQFPDLHSELNLSSLELGDSALYFCASSDALSSGANVLTFGAGSRLTVL.

The table lists this clonotype with a count of one. The genes are TRBV9 and TRBJ2-7; 8 bases are a match to TRBD2. The trim removed 2 bases at V and 0 bases at J, leaving 4 bases unmatched. This CDR3 region has 15 residues. Germline loops: CDR1 SGDLS, CDR2 YYNGEE. The CDR3 loop is CASSVSGGGSYEQYF. CDR3 DNA sequence: TGTGCCAGCAGCGTCTCGGGGGGGGGCTCCTACGAGCAGTACTTC.

This clonotype turned up a few times. The chain uses TRBV2 and TRBJ2-7, with a weak D call TRBD1 (5 bases). V was trimmed by 4 bases and J by 3 bases, leaving 10 bases between them. Germline V CDR1 and CDR2: SNHLY, FYNNEI. The length of the CDR3 is 13 residues. The CDR3: CASSAQGSYEQYV. The CDR3 DNA reads as TGTGCCAGCAGTGCGCAGGGCAGCTACGAGCAGTACGTC.

A word on this clonotype: Because the CDR3's place on the DNA is in doubt, the DNA is left out and the CDR3 is given as listed by TCRdb. The chain combines TRBV29-1 with TRBJ2-2; TRBD1, the table's D call, lacks a check against the DNA. The germline V gene encodes CDR1 SQVTM and CDR2 ANQGSEA. The CDR3 spans 21 residues, counting both ends. This CDR3 is CSVFQGANEQFFGPGTGELFF.

This sequence joins TRBV7-9 and TRBJ1-5, with D perhaps matching TRBD1 (5 bases). The germline gives CDR1 SEHNR, CDR2 FQNEAQ (reference sequence). The CDR3 runs 14 residues. The V end lost 5 bases, the J end lost 3 bases, and 11 bases lay between the germline ends. The CDR3 loop reads CASSAGTDNQPQHF. In DNA form, the CDR3 reads TGTGCCAGCAGCGCGGGGACCGACAATCAGCCCCAGCATTTT.

This clonotype was counted many times. The gene calls are TRBV5-4 and TRBJ1-2; D is ambiguous. The germline V gene encodes CDR1 SGHNT and CDR2 YYREEE (reference sequence). Trimming left V 4 bases short and J 4 bases short, with 17 bases between. The CDR3 has 15 residues. This CDR3 reads CASSPERTFRYGYTF. The DNA for the CDR3 is TGTGCCAGCAGCCCGGAGAGGACTTTCCGCTATGGCTACACCTTC.

This clonotype came up once. This chain uses TRBV7-9 with TRBJ1-1; D remains unclear. Deletions cut 4 bases from V and 4 bases from J, with 10 bases between. The CDR3 totals 13 residues. Germline CDR1 reads SEHNR; CDR2 reads FQNEAQ (reference sequence). The CDR3 reads CASSSSIGTEAFF. In DNA, the CDR3 is TGTGCCAGCAGCTCCTCCATCGGCACTGAAGCTTTCTTT.

This clonotype turned up a few times. The V gene is TRBV7-4, the J gene TRBJ2-7; D possibly corresponds to TRBD1 (6 bases). The CDR3 consists of 13 residues. Germline CDR1 and CDR2: SGHVT and SQSDAQ. V was shortened by 5 bases and J by 6 bases, with 14 bases between the two germline ends. The CDR3 spells CASSTGYSGEQYF. The CDR3 coding sequence is TGTGCCAGCAGCACAGGGTATTCGGGCGAGCAGTACTTC.

At least ten counts were recorded for this clonotype. V gene TRBV11-1 combines with J gene TRBJ2-1; D is possibly TRBD2 (6 bases). V lost 6 bases and J 4 bases, leaving 13 bases between the germline ends. This CDR3 comprises 14 residues. Germline CDR1 and CDR2: SGHAT and FQDESV (reference sequence). The CDR3 is CASSSEAGYNEQFF. The CDR3 DNA reads as TGTGCCAGCAGTTCCGAGGCGGGGTACAATGAGCAGTTCTTC.

There are many counts of this clonotype. The chain employs TRBV11-2 and TRBJ2-3; 8 bases agree with TRBD2. Germline V CDR1 and CDR2: SGHAT, FQNNGV. There are 17 residues in the CDR3. J gave up 1 base and V 1 base, and 7 bases lay outside the gene matches. CDR3 nucleotide sequence: TGTGCCAGCAGCTTAGGAATTGGGGGACTAGGCACAGATACGCAGTATTTT. Protein product: CASSLGIGGLGTDTQYF.

For the CDR3, the DNA is TGTGCCAGCAGCCGCCTAGGACAGGTTGTCACAGATACGCAGTATTTT. The encoded protein is CASSRLGQVVTDTQYF. The gene calls are TRBV9 and TRBJ2-3; TRBD1 aligns across 7 bases. The CDR3 has 16 amino acids. CDR1 and CDR2 from the germline V gene are SGDLS and YYNGEE. The J segment lost 2 bases and the V segment lost 4 bases, leaving 10 bases of the junction unmatched. The full variable domain, its missing parts supplied by reference TRBV9 and TRBJ2-3, is DSGVTQTPKHLITATGQRVTLRCSPRSGDLSVYWYQQSLDQGLQFLIQYYNGEERAKGNILERFSAQQFPDLHSELNLSSLELGDSALYFCASSRLGQVVTDTQYFGPGTRLTVL.

This clonotype was recorded many times. The rearrangement links TRBV12-3 or TRBV12-4 to TRBJ2-7; 8 nucleotides align to TRBD1. This CDR3 has 16 amino acids. The ends lost 1 base at V and 3 bases at J; junction bases unmatched: 8. Written as DNA, the CDR3 is TGTGCCAGCAGTTTAGGAGGAGGACAGGGACGCTACGAGCAGTACTTC. It encodes CASSLGGGQGRYEQYF.

The chain recombines TRBV29-1 with TRBJ1-3, with D uncertain. The CDR3 covers 13 residues. CDR1 SQVTM and CDR2 ANQGSEA come from the germline V gene. Between the trimmed V and J ends, which lost 0 bases and 0 bases, there was a span of 3 bases. The CDR3 is CSVEEGSGNTIYF. The CDR3 DNA is TGCAGCGTTGAAGAGGGCTCTGGAAACACCATATATTTT. Supplemented by reference TRBV29-1 and TRBJ1-3, the full variable domain reads SAVISQKPSRDICQRGTSLTIQCQVDSQVTMMFWYRQQPGQSLTLIATANQGSEATYESGFVIDKFPISRPNLTFSTLTVSNMSPEDSSIYLCSVEEGSGNTIYFGEGSWLTVV.

This clonotype was detected only once. The J gene is TRBJ2-1, the V gene TRBV5-1; D could derive from TRBD1 or TRBD2 (5 bases each). Between the trimmed V and J ends, which lost 2 bases and 7 bases, there was a span of 13 bases. Looked up from germline, CDR1 is SGHRS and CDR2 is YFSETQ. The CDR3 extends over 14 amino acids. Written as DNA, the CDR3 is TGCGCCAGCAGCTTAGCGAGGGGTATTAATGAGCAGTTCTTC. It yields the protein CASSLARGINEQFF. Together with reference TRBV5-1 and TRBJ2-1, the CDR3 gives the full variable domain: KAGVTQTPRYLIKTRGQQVTLSCSPISGHRSVSWYQQTPGQGLQFLFEYFSETQRNKGNFPGRFSGRQFSNSRSEMNVSTLELGDSALYLCASSLARGINEQFFGPGTRLTVL.

V and J are TRBV7-8 and TRBJ1-1; D possibly corresponds to TRBD1 (6 bases). The CDR3 is made up of 14 amino acids. The germline V gene encodes CDR1 SGHVS and CDR2 FQNEAQ. V lost 10 bases and J lost 5, with 20 bases in between. As DNA, the CDR3 is TGTGCCACCCTCACTTGGCCAGGGGTAACTGAAGCTTTCTTT. It is translated as CATLTWPGVTEAFF. Complete variable domain (other parts from reference TRBV7-8 and TRBJ1-1): GAGVSQSPRYKVAKRGQDVALRCDPISGHVSLFWYQQALGQGPEFLTYFQNEAQLDKSGLPSDRFFAERPEGSVSTLKIQRTQQEDSAVYLCATLTWPGVTEAFFGQGTRLTVV.

The chain is built from TRBV10-3 and TRBJ2-5; D is unresolved. Germline-derived CDR1 and CDR2 are ENHRY and SYGVKD. Trimming stripped 3 bases from V and 9 bases from J, with 17 bases between. CDR3 length: 14 residues. The CDR3 nucleotides read TGTGCCATCAGTGACACCTTGAGCAATCAGCCCCAGTACTTC. It translates to CAISDTLSNQPQYF.

A few counts support this clonotype. The chain carries TRBV7-9 and TRBJ1-2; TRBD1 matches at 7 bases. The CDR3 sequence is 13 residues long. The germline gives CDR1 SEHNR, CDR2 FQNEAQ (reference sequence). V was clipped by 0 bases and J by 6 bases; unmatched bases: 1. The CDR3, as DNA: TGTGCCAGCAGCTTAGCGCAGGGGGATGGCTACACCTTC. This translates into CASSLAQGDGYTF.